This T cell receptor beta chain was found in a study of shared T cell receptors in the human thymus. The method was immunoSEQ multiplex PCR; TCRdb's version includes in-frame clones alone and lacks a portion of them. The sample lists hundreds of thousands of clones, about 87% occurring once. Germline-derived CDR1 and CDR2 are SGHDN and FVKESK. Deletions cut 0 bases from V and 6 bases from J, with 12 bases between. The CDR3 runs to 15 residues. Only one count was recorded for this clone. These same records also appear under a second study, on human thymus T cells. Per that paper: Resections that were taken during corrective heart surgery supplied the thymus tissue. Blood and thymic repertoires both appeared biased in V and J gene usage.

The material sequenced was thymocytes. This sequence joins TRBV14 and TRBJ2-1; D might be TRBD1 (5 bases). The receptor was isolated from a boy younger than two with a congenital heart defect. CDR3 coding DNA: TGTGCCAGCAGCCAAGATCGGCAGGGTGGCAATGAGCAGTTCTTC. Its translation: CASSQDRQGGNEQFF.